The next 3 T cell receptor beta chains were all read from a single sample in a study of T-cell reconstitution after alpha-beta-depleted transplantation in children. The library targeted TCRbeta and was prepared with unique molecular identifiers. A single record per CDR3 protein comes from TCRdb applying MiXCR to the PCR reads. The sample has more than 500,000 distinct CDR3 sequences, about an eighth seen once. The sequences come from PBMCs, mostly from graft donor cells, collected 180 days after TCRalphabeta/CD19-depleted stem cell transplant. Receptors originate from a female patient aged 2-15 years who had a stem cell transplant for aplastic anemia, so the T cells may come from the graft donor.

This chain connects TRBV12-5 to TRBJ2-4; no reliable D call. This CDR3 has 16 residues. Trimming shortened V by 3 bases and J by 0 bases, and 12 bases separated the two germline ends. CDR1 LGHNT and CDR2 FRNRAP come from the germline V gene. CDR3 sequence reads: CASGLSPLLAKNIQYF. As DNA, the CDR3 is TGTGCTAGTGGTTTATCCCCTCTCCTAGCCAAAAACATTCAGTACTTC.

This clonotype was picked up a small number of times. This sequence joins TRBV30 and TRBJ2-3; D perhaps matches TRBD2 (5 bases). Trimming pared 4 bases from V and 5 bases from J, leaving 10 bases between. The CDR3 runs to 12 residues. Looked up from germline, CDR1 is GTSNPN and CDR2 is SVGIG (reference sequence). This CDR3 is CAWIVGLDTQYF. The CDR3 DNA reads as TGTGCCTGGATCGTCGGACTAGATACGCAGTATTTT.

CDR3 nucleotides: TGCAGTGCTCCTACAGCGGGAATTCGGGAGACCCAGTACTTC. As protein: CSAPTAGIRETQYF. The chain uses TRBV20-1 and TRBJ2-5; 7 nucleotides match TRBD2. The CDR3 loop spans 14 amino acids. J was trimmed by 5 bases and V by 5 bases; bases with no gene match: 11. Germline loops: CDR1 DFQATT, CDR2 SNEGSKA (reference sequence).